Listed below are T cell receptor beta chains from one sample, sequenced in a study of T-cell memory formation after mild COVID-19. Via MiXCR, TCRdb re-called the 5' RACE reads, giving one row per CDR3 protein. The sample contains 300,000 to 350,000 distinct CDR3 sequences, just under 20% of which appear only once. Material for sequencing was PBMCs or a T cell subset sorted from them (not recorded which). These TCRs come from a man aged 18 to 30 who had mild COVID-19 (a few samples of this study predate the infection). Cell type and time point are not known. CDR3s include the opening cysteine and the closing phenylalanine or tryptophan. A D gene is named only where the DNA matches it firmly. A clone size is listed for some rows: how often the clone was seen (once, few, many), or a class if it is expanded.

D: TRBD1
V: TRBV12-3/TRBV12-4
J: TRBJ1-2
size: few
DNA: TGTGCCAGCAGCTCCGACAGGGCAGGTGGCTACACCTTC
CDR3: CASSSDRAGGYTF

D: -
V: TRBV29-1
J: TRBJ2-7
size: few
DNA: TGCAGCGTTGGGGGCTCCCGCGTGGGCAGCATAACCTACGAGCAGTACTTC
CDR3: CSVGGSRVGSITYEQYF

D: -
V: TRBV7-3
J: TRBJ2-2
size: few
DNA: TGTGCCAGCAGCTTCGGGGGGCCTGGGGAGCTGTTTTTT
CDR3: CASSFGGPGELFF

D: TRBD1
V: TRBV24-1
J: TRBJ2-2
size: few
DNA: TGTGCCACCAGTGCATCGGACAGGGGGAACACCGGGGAGCTGTTTTTT
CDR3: CATSASDRGNTGELFF

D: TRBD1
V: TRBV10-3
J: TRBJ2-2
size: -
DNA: TGTGCCATCATGGGACCTCACAGGGGAAACACCGGGGAGCTGTTTTTT
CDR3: CAIMGPHRGNTGELFF

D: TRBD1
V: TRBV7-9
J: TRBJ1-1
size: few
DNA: TGTGCCAGCAGCTTGGGACAGGAAGCTTTCTTT
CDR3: CASSLGQEAFF

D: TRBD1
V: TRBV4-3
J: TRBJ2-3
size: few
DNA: TGCGCCAGCAGCACGGGACAGGGGGGCGCGGGTGATACGCAGTATTTT
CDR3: CASSTGQGGAGDTQYF

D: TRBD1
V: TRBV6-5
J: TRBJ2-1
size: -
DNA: TGTGCCAGCAGGACGGCCGGGACAGTCGGTAATGAGCAGTTCTTC
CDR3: CASRTAGTVGNEQFF

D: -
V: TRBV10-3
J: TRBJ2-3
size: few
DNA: TGTGCCATCAGTGAGAGGAGTAGGGACGATACGCAGTATTTT
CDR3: CAISERSRDDTQYF

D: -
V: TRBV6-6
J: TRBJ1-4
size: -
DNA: TGTGCCAGCAGTTACTCGGGGACAGAAAAACTGTTTTTT
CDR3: CASSYSGTEKLFF

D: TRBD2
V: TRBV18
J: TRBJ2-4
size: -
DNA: TGTGCCAGCTCACGACGACTAGCTGCGGACATTCAGTACTTC
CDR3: CASSRRLAADIQYF

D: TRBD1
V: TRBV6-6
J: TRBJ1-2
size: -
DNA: TGTGCCAGCAGCCCGGACAGGGGGCTGGGTGGCTACACCTTC
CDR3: CASSPDRGLGGYTF

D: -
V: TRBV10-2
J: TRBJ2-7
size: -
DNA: TGCGCCAGCAGTGAGCAGGGGCCTTACGAGCAGTACTTC
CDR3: CASSEQGPYEQYF

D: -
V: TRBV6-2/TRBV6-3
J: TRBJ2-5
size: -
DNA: TGTGCCAGCAGACAGCACAACCAAGAGACCCAGTACTTC
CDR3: CASRQHNQETQYF

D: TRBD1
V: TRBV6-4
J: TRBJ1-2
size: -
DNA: TGTGCCAGCAGTGGACAGGGAGGTGGCTACACCTTC
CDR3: CASSGQGGGYTF

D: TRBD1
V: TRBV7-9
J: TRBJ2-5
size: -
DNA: TGTGCCAGCATCAACAGGGGTCAAGAGACCCAGTACTTC
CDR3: CASINRGQETQYF

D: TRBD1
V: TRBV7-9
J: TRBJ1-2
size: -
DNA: TGTGCCAGCAGATATGACAGGGCCTATGGCTACACCTTC
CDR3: CASRYDRAYGYTF

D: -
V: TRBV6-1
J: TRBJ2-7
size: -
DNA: TGTGCCAGCAGGCGGGACGGGCTTCTCTTCTACGAGCAGTACTTC
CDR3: CASRRDGLLFYEQYF

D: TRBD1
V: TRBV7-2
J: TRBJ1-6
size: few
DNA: TGTGCCAGCACCTTGGGACAGGGGTCTTCACCCCTCCACTTT
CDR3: CASTLGQGSSPLHF

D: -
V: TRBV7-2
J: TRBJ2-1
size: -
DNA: TGTGCTACCGGGCCCTCAAGGGTCTTC
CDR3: CATGPSRVF

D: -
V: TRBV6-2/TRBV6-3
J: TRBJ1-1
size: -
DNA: TGTGCCAGCAGCAACACCAGGGGGAACACTGAAGCTTTCTTT
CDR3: CASSNTRGNTEAFF

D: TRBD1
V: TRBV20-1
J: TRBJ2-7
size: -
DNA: TGCAGTGCTATGACCGGGACAGGGTACGAGCAGTACTTC
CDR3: CSAMTGTGYEQYF

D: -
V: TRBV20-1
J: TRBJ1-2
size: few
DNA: TGCAGCACCTCCCCCAGGAGTTATGGCTACACCTTC
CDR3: CSTSPRSYGYTF

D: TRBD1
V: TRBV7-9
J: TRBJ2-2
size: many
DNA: TGTGCCAGCAGCTTCTGGACAGGGGGCAACTGGGACACCGGGGAGCTGTTTTTT
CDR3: CASSFWTGGNWDTGELFF

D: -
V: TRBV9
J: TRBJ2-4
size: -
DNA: TGTGCCAGCAGCGTAGGGGGGGCCAAAAACATTCAGTACTTC
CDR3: CASSVGGAKNIQYF

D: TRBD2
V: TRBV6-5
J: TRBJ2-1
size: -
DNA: TGTGCCAGCAGTTTGATTCCTAGCGGGGGGAGCCATGAGCAGTTCTTC
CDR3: CASSLIPSGGSHEQFF

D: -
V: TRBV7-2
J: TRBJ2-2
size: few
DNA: TGTGCCAGCAGCTTAGGCCTGGGGCCTAAGAACACCGGGGAGCTGTTTTTT
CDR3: CASSLGLGPKNTGELFF